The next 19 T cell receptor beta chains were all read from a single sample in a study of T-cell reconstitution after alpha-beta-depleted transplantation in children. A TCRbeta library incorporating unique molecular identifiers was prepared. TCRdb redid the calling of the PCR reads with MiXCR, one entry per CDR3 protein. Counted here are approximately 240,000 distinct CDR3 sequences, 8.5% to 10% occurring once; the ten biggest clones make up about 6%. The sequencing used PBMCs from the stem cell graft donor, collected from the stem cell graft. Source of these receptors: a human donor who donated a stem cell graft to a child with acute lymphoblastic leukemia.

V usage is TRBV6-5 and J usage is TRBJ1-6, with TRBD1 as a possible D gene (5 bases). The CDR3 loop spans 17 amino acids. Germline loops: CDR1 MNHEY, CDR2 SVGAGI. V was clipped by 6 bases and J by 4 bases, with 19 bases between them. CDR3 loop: CASSLNPGRRYNSPLHF. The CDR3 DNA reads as TGTGCCAGCAGCCTTAACCCGGGACGGAGGTATAATTCACCCCTCCACTTT.

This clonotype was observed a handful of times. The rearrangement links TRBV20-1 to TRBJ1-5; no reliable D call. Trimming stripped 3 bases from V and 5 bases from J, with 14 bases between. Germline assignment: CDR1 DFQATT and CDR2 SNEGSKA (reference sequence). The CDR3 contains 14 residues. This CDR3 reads CSASWHPPDQPQHF. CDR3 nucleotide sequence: TGCAGTGCTAGTTGGCACCCGCCGGATCAGCCCCAGCATTTT.

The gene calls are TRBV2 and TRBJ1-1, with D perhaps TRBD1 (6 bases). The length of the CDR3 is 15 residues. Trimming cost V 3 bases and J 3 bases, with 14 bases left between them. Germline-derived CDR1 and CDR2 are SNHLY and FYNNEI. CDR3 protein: CASSDRGRGDTEAFF. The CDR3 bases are TGTGCCAGCAGTGATCGGGGGCGCGGGGACACTGAAGCTTTCTTT.

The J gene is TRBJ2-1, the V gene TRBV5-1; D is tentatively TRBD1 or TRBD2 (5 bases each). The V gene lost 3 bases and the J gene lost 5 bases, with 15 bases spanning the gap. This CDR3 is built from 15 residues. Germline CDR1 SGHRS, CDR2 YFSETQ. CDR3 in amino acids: CASSSAGTPNNEQFF. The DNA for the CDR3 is TGCGCCAGCAGCTCCGCCGGGACGCCGAACAATGAGCAGTTCTTC.

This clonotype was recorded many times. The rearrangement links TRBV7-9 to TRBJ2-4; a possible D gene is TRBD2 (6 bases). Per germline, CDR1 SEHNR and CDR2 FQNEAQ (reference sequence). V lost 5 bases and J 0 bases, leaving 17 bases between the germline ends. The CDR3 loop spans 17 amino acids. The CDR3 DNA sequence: TGTGCCAGCAGCCCCTACTCCGGGACTGGAGCCAAAAACATTCAGTACTTC. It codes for CASSPYSGTGAKNIQYF.

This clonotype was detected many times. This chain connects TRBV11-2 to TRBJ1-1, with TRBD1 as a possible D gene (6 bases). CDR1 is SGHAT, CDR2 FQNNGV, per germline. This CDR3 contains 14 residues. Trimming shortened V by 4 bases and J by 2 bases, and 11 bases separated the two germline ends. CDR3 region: CASSWRQANTEAFF. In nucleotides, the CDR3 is TGTGCCAGCAGCTGGAGACAGGCTAACACTGAAGCTTTCTTT.

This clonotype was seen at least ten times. CDR3 region: CASSLSGLPLGDTQYF. The CDR3 DNA reads as TGCGCCAGCAGTTTGTCGGGGCTCCCCCTTGGGGATACGCAGTATTTT. This chain joins TRBV5-1 and TRBJ2-3; perhaps D is TRBD1 or TRBD2 (5 bases each). CDR1 is SGHRS, CDR2 YFSETQ, per germline. This CDR3 comprises 16 residues. Between the trimmed V and J ends, which lost 5 bases and 6 bases, there was a span of 22 bases.

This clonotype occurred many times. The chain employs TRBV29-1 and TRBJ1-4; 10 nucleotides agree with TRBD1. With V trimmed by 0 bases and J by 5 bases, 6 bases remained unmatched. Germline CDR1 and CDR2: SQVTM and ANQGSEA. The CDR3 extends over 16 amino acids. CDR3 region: CSVEDPDRGRNEKLFF. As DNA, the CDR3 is TGCAGCGTTGAAGACCCCGACAGGGGGCGAAATGAAAAACTGTTTTTT.

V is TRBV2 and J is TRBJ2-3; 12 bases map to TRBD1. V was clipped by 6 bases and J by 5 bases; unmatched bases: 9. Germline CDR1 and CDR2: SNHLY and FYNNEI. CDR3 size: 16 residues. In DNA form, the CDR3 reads TGTGCCAGCAGGGAAAGCCGGGACAGGGGGCGAGATACGCAGTATTTT. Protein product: CASRESRDRGRDTQYF.

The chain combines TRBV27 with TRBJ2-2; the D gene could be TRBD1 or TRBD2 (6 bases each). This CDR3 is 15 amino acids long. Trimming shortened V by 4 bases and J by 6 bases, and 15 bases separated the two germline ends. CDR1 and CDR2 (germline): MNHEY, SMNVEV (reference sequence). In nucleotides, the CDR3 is TGTGCCAGCAGTTGGTTAGGGGGGTCCCCCGGGGAGCTGTTTTTT. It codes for CASSWLGGSPGELFF.

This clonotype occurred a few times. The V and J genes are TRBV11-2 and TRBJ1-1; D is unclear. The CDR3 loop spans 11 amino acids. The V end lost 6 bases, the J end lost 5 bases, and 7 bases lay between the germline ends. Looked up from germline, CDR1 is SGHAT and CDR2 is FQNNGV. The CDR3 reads CASRKGTEAFF. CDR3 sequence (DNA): TGTGCCAGCAGGAAAGGGACTGAAGCTTTCTTT.

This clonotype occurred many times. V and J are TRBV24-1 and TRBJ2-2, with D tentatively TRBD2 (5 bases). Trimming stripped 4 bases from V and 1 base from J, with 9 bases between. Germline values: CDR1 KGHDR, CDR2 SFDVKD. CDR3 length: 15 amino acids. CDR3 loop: CATSERSGNTGELFF. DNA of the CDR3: TGTGCCACCAGTGAGCGCAGCGGGAACACCGGGGAGCTGTTTTTT.

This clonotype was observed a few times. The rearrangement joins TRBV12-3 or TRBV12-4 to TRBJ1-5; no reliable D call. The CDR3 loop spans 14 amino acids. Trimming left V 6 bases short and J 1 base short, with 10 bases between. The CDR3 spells CASRNGRSNQPQHF. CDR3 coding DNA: TGTGCCAGCAGGAACGGGAGAAGCAATCAGCCCCAGCATTTT.

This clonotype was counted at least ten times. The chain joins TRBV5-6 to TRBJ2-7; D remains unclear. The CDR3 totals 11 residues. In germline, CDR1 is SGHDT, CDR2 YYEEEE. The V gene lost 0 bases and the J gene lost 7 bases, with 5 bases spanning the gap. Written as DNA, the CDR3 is TGTGCCAGCAGCTTGGTTGTGGAGCAGTACTTC. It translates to CASSLVVEQYF.

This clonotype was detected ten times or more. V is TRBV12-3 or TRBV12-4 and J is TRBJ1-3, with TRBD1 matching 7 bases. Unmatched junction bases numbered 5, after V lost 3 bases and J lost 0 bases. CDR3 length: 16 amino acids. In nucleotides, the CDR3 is TGTGCCAGCAGTTTGCCGGGACAGAGCTCTGGAAACACCATATATTTT. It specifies CASSLPGQSSGNTIYF.

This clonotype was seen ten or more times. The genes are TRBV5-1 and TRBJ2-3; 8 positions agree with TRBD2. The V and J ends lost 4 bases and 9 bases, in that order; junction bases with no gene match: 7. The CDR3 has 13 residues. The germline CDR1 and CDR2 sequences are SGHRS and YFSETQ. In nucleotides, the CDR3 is TGCGCCAGCAGCACCCCGCGGGGGGACACGCAGTATTTT. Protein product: CASSTPRGDTQYF.

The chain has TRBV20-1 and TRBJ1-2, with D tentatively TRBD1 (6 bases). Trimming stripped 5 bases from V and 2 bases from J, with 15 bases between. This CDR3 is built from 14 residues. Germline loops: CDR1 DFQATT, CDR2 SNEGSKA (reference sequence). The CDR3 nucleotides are TGCAGTGCTGACGAAGGGGGTAGGAACTATGGCTACACCTTC. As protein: CSADEGGRNYGYTF.

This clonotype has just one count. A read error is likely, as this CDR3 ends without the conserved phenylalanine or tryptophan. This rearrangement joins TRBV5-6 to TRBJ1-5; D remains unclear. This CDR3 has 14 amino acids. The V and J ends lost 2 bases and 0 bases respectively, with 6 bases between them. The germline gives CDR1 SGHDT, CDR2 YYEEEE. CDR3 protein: CASSFAPSNQPQHY. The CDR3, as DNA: TGTGCCAGCAGCTTCGCACCTAGCAATCAGCCCCAGCATTAT.

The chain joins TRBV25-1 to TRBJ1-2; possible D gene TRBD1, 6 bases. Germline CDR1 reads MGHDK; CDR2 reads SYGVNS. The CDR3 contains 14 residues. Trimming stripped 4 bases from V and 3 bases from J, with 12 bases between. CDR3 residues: CASSGGQTYYGYTF. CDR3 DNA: TGTGCCAGCAGTGGAGGACAGACCTACTATGGCTACACCTTC.